The 9 T cell receptor beta chains in this list originate from one sample, sequenced in a study of CD8 T cells in ankylosing spondylitis (dated by TCRdb to about 2017). What the research found in general, with its limitations: A TCR beta motif made up of eight or nine highly homologous amino acid variants appeared to be characteristic of blood from ankylosing spondylitis patients.

The library was generated by 5' RACE. The listed sequencing device is Illumina HiSeq 2500. In-frame beta chains were kept once TCRdb had trimmed the public reads at Q25 with fastp and called clones with MiXCR. Rows are unified per CDR3 protein, each entry keeping the most common DNA and genes. In this sample the table shows fewer than 400,000 distinct CDR3 sequences, more than 20% of which occur a single time. The top ten constitute about a sixth of the sample. Their recognized antigens are unknown. Sequencing input: blood, either unsorted or a sorted T cell fraction (not recorded which). These receptors were obtained from a male donor with ankylosing spondylitis.

Only a few counts were recorded for this clonotype. This chain uses TRBV5-4 with TRBJ2-1, with D possibly being TRBD1 or TRBD2 (7 bases each). Germline assignment: CDR1 SGHNT and CDR2 YYREEE (reference sequence). This CDR3 has 15 amino acids. The germline V and J ends were trimmed by 4 bases and 8 bases, with 19 bases remaining between them. DNA of the CDR3: TGTGCCAGCAGCCGTGGGACAGCGGGGAGGGATGAGCAGTTCTTC. As protein: CASSRGTAGRDEQFF.

The V call is TRBV20-1, the J call TRBJ2-5, with 11 bases that match TRBD1. This CDR3 is built from 15 residues. With V trimmed by 2 bases and J by 5 bases, 7 bases remained unmatched. Germline V lookup: CDR1 DFQATT, CDR2 SNEGSKA (reference sequence). As DNA, the CDR3 is TGCAGTGCTAGACCCGGACAGGGGGCAGTGGAGACCCAGTACTTC. Amino acids: CSARPGQGAVETQYF.

This rearrangement joins TRBV7-9 to TRBJ2-7; 7 bases are a match to TRBD1. This CDR3 comprises 14 residues. Trimming at V came to 3 bases and at J to 2 bases, leaving 4 bases not matched to a gene. CDR1 and CDR2 (germline): SEHNR, FQNEAQ (reference sequence). The CDR3 bases are TGTGCCAGCAGCTTGACAGGGAATCCCTACGAGCAGTACTTC. It codes for CASSLTGNPYEQYF.

The V gene is TRBV10-3, the J gene TRBJ2-6; 10 nucleotides match TRBD2. CDR1 and CDR2 (germline): ENHRY, SYGVKD. V lost 6 bases and J lost 0; bases outside the gene matches: 5. The CDR3 sequence is 17 residues long. CDR3 amino acids: CAIRTSGTYSGANVLTF. Here the CDR3 DNA reads TGTGCCATCAGAACTAGCGGGACATACTCTGGGGCCAACGTCCTGACTTTC.

This clonotype was counted only a few times. The chain couples TRBV15 to TRBJ2-7, with a tentative D call TRBD2 (6 bases). V lost 0 bases and J lost 7, with 13 bases in between. Germline CDR1 reads LNHNV; CDR2 reads YYDKDF (reference sequence). The CDR3 extends over 14 amino acids. The DNA for the CDR3 is TGTGCCACCAGCAGAGAGCTGCGGGGATGGGAGCAGTACTTC. It specifies CATSRELRGWEQYF. Looking up the rest from reference TRBV15 and TRBJ2-7 gives the full variable domain: DAMVIQNPRYQVTQFGKPVTLSCSQTLNHNVMYWYQQKSSQAPKLLFHYYDKDFNNEADTPDNFQSRRPNTSFCFLDIRSPGLGDTAMYLCATSRELRGWEQYFGPGTRLTVT.

This clonotype was found many times. The J gene is TRBJ2-3, the V gene TRBV2; 9 positions match TRBD2. In germline, CDR1 is SNHLY, CDR2 FYNNEI. The CDR3 runs 16 residues. Losses at the gene ends were 3 bases for V and 5 bases for J; bases not matched to a gene: 9. The CDR3 sequence is CASSDLGGRDVDTQYF. CDR3 DNA: TGTGCCAGCAGTGATCTCGGCGGGAGGGATGTAGATACGCAGTATTTT. The full variable domain, with the rest looked up from reference TRBV2 and TRBJ2-3, is EPEVTQTPSHQVTQMGQEVILRCVPISNHLYFYWYRQILGQKVEFLVSFYNNEISEKSEIFDDQFSVERPDGSNFTLKIRSTKLEDSAMYFCASSDLGGRDVDTQYFGPGTRLTVL.

This clonotype was seen a handful of times. The chain recombines TRBV5-1 with TRBJ2-1; TRBD2 matches at 7 bases. V lost 4 bases and J lost 2; bases outside the gene matches: 9. In germline, CDR1 is SGHRS, CDR2 YFSETQ. CDR3 length: 16 amino acids. CDR3 sequence: CASSRSGGSTYNEQFF. CDR3 nucleotides: TGCGCCAGCAGCCGATCCGGCGGGAGCACCTACAATGAGCAGTTCTTC.

This clonotype was detected once. The rearrangement uses TRBV18 and TRBJ2-1; 8 bases match TRBD1. V lost 8 bases, J lost 3 bases, and 12 bases stayed unmatched. Per the germline V gene, CDR1 is KGHSH and CDR2 is LQKENI. This CDR3 spans 16 amino acids. DNA of the CDR3: TGTGCCAGCCAGGTAATCAGGACAGGGATCTACAATGAGCAGTTCTTC. Its protein product is CASQVIRTGIYNEQFF. The full variable domain, completed using reference TRBV18 and TRBJ2-1, is NAGVMQNPRHLVRRRGQEARLRCSPMKGHSHVYWYRQLPEEGLKFMVYLQKENIIDESGMPKERFSAEFPKEGPSILRIQQVVRGDSAAYFCASQVIRTGIYNEQFFGPGTRLTVL.

This clonotype was recorded a few times. The chain links TRBV7-2 to TRBJ2-6, with 7 bases identical to TRBD1. J gave up 2 bases and V 1 base, and 5 bases lay outside the gene matches. Germline-derived CDR1 and CDR2 are SGHTA and FQGNSA. This CDR3 is built from 17 residues. The CDR3: CASSLGTGVPGANVLTF. CDR3 nucleotides: TGTGCCAGCAGCTTAGGAACAGGGGTGCCTGGGGCCAACGTCCTGACTTTC.